The next 19 T cell receptor beta chains were all read from a single sample in a study of CD8+CD57+ T cells in acquired aplastic anemia. Genomic DNA constituted the template upon which TCR beta VDJ and CDR3 profiling was performed. TCRdb reanalysed the reads using MiXCR and keeps one entry per CDR3 protein. This sample has approximately 470,000 distinct CDR3 sequences; around 30% occur once, and the top ten carry less than 0.85%. Patients sequenced had flow cytometry evidence of CD8+CD57+ cell expansion. Sequenced: sorted CD4+, CD8+, or CD8+CD57+ T cells (not recorded which) from PBMCs. Every receptor here comes from a human donor with aplastic anemia.

To note about this clonotype: Mismatch with germline at one junction end may stem from a read error. In nucleotides, the CDR3 is TGTGCCGGCAGTGAAGGCACCGGGACAGGGGACGGCTACACCTTC. This gives the protein CAGSEGTGTGDGYTF. The J gene is TRBJ1-2, the V gene TRBV25-1, with TRBD1 matching 10 bases. The CDR3 loop spans 15 amino acids. Germline V lookup: CDR1 MGHDK, CDR2 SYGVNS.

This clonotype was counted only a few times. The rearrangement uses TRBV5-8 and TRBJ1-2; 7 bases agree with TRBD1. In germline, CDR1 is SGHTS, CDR2 YDEGEE. Losses at the gene ends were 7 bases for V and 3 bases for J; bases not matched to a gene: 12. The CDR3 consists of 15 residues. The CDR3 loop reads CASSSITGTDYGYTF. The CDR3 nucleotides are TGTGCCAGCTCATCAATTACCGGGACAGACTATGGCTACACCTTC.

This clonotype was observed a few times. The rearrangement joins TRBV5-1 to TRBJ1-1, with D perhaps matching TRBD1 (5 bases). Germline V gene lookup returns CDR1 SGHRS and CDR2 YFSETQ. The CDR3 spans 12 residues. V lost 1 base, J lost 10 bases, and 11 bases lay in between. The CDR3 DNA sequence: TGCGCCAGCAGCTTGTCCGCGGGGGTAGCTTTCTTT. Its protein product is CASSLSAGVAFF.

This clonotype was found many times. This chain uses TRBV29-1 with TRBJ1-2; TRBD1 matches at 7 bases. The CDR3 contains 13 residues. Germline CDR1 reads SQVTM; CDR2 reads ANQGSEA. With V trimmed by 7 bases and J by 4 bases, 9 bases remained unmatched. CDR3 sequence (DNA): TGCAGCGCATTGGGGGACAGCAGCTATGGCTACACCTTC. Translation gives CSALGDSSYGYTF.

Remarks on this clonotype: At one of its ends the junction is not consistent with the germline gene, which may arise from a read error. The CDR3 DNA follows: TGTGTCAGCAGCCTCCGAGCAACAGGGAATCGGAACACTGAAGCTTTCTTT. This encodes CVSSLRATGNRNTEAFF. J is TRBJ1-1 and V is TRBV11-1; D is possibly TRBD1 (6 bases). This CDR3 spans 17 amino acids. CDR1 is SGHAT, CDR2 FQDESV, per germline (reference sequence).

This clonotype was recorded at least ten times. The J gene is TRBJ1-2, the V gene TRBV20-1; D unclear. V was shortened by 4 bases and J by 0 bases, with 6 bases between the two germline ends. The CDR3 spans 12 residues. Germline values: CDR1 DFQATT, CDR2 SNEGSKA (reference sequence). The CDR3 DNA reads as TGCAGTGCTATCCAGGCTAACTATGGCTACACCTTC. Encoded protein: CSAIQANYGYTF.

The chain combines TRBV9 with TRBJ2-3, with D possibly being TRBD2 (6 bases). Germline-derived CDR1 and CDR2 are SGDLS and YYNGEE. Trimming took off 5 bases at V and 6 bases at J, with 16 bases between the two ends. The CDR3 totals 14 residues. CDR3 sequence (DNA): TGTGCCAGCAGAGGAGGGCGGGCAGCGGATACGCAGTATTTT. Amino acids: CASRGGRAADTQYF.

In the case of this clonotype: This CDR3 fails to terminate in the conserved phenylalanine or tryptophan, so it likely reflects a read error. The CDR3 reads CASSEWPRDRRYYGYTL. CDR3 sequence (DNA): TGTGCCAGCAGTGAATGGCCCCGGGACAGGCGATACTATGGCTACACCCTC. The V gene is TRBV6-1, the J gene TRBJ1-2; the match to TRBD1 covers 8 bases. Per germline, CDR1 MNHNS and CDR2 SASEGT. The trim removed 2 bases at V and 3 bases at J, leaving 11 bases unmatched. The CDR3 has 17 amino acids.

This clonotype came up a few times. This chain uses TRBV6-1 with TRBJ1-2; D is undetermined. V was shortened by 8 bases and J by 2 bases, with 12 bases between the two germline ends. The germline CDR1 and CDR2 sequences are MNHNS and SASEGT. This CDR3 is built from 13 residues. Here the CDR3 reads CASAPGTNYGYTF. The CDR3 DNA reads TGTGCCAGCGCCCCCGGTACCAACTATGGCTACACCTTC.

This clonotype appeared a few times. This chain connects TRBV7-3 to TRBJ1-1; D gene ambiguous. Germline V lookup: CDR1 SGHTA, CDR2 FQGTGA. This CDR3 comprises 16 residues. V dropped 5 bases and J dropped 4 bases, with 20 bases sitting between them. The CDR3 sequence is CASSPNPGPSGTEAFF. In nucleotides, the CDR3 is TGTGCCAGCAGCCCCAATCCAGGACCGAGCGGCACTGAAGCTTTCTTT.

The chain combines TRBV20-1 with TRBJ2-3; tentative D call: TRBD2 (6 bases). The germline V gene has CDR1 DFQATT and CDR2 SNEGSKA (reference sequence). CDR3 length equals 14 residues. Trimming stripped 1 base from V and 3 bases from J, with 11 bases between. The CDR3 region has the DNA TGCAGTGCTAGAGTACTACGGGAGACAGATACGCAGTATTTT. This sequence encodes CSARVLRETDTQYF.

This clonotype was recorded at least ten times. The chain employs TRBV24-1 and TRBJ2-2; D call uncertain. The V gene lost 4 bases and the J gene lost 10 bases, with 15 bases spanning the gap. This CDR3 contains 14 residues. Germline V CDR1 and CDR2: KGHDR, SFDVKD. CDR3 bases: TGTGCCACCAGTGAACCCGGACCTCCCATGGAGCTGTTTTTT. It specifies CATSEPGPPMELFF.

This clonotype was picked up a small number of times. Just one base apart from a much larger clone, this may be a read error. The rearrangement joins TRBV20-1 to TRBJ1-2; D call uncertain. The CDR3 runs 14 residues. V lost 3 bases, J lost 3 bases, and 14 bases lay in between. Germline V gene sequence: CDR1 DFQATT, CDR2 SNEGSKA (reference sequence). CDR3 sequence reads: CSASPDLVDYGYTF. In nucleotides, the CDR3 is TGCAGTGCTAGCCCGGACCTGGTGGACTATGGCTACACCTTC.

This clonotype was recorded many times. This chain links TRBV19 with TRBJ1-1; 8 bases are a match to TRBD1. Losses at the gene ends were 6 bases for V and 1 base for J; bases not matched to a gene: 7. CDR1 LNHDA and CDR2 SQIVND come from the germline V gene (reference sequence). CDR3 size: 15 residues. The CDR3, as DNA: TGTGCCAGTAGAGCCTCCCAGGGGGCGAACACTGAAGCTTTCTTT. Its protein product is CASRASQGANTEAFF.

The chain is built from TRBV7-3 and TRBJ2-1, with a possible D match to TRBD2 (5 bases). This CDR3 is built from 14 residues. V was trimmed by 8 bases and J by 3 bases, leaving 14 bases between them. Germline assignment: CDR1 SGHTA and CDR2 FQGTGA. CDR3 DNA sequence: TGTGCCAGCGGCCCCAACGGGATCTACAATGAGCAGTTCTTC. This sequence encodes CASGPNGIYNEQFF. Full variable domain (outside the CDR3, taken from reference TRBV7-3 and TRBJ2-1): GAGVSQTPSNKVTEKGKYVELRCDPISGHTALYWYRQSLGQGPEFLIYFQGTGAADDSGLPNDRFFAVRPEGSVSTLKIQRTERGDSAVYLCASGPNGIYNEQFFGPGTRLTVL.

The chain uses TRBV2 and TRBJ2-4; 7 bases agree with TRBD1. The CDR3 is 14 amino acids. Germline CDR1 reads SNHLY; CDR2 reads FYNNEI. With V trimmed by 1 base and J by 8 bases, 5 bases remained unmatched. The CDR3, as DNA: TGTGCCAGCAGTGAAGGAGGGGGCTGGGACATTCAGTACTTC. Translation gives CASSEGGGWDIQYF.

This clonotype has more than one count but fewer than ten. This may be a read error, as it is one base from a much larger clone. The rearrangement uses TRBV2 and TRBJ2-7, with TRBD1 identical over 7 bases. Germline V CDR1 and CDR2: SNHLY, FYNNEI. This CDR3 is built from 13 residues. The V and J ends lost 4 bases and 5 bases, in that order; junction bases with no gene match: 5. The CDR3 DNA sequence: TGTGCCAGCAGTGGACAAAGGGGGCACGAGCAGTACTTC. Protein sequence: CASSGQRGHEQYF.

The rearrangement uses TRBV7-8 and TRBJ1-6; no reliable D call. Trimming took 5 bases from V and 7 from J, leaving 12 bases between them. The CDR3 totals 14 residues. The V gene's germline CDR1 is SGHVS and CDR2 FQNEAQ. The CDR3 reads CASSMNSGNSPLHF. The DNA for the CDR3 is TGTGCCAGCAGCATGAACAGTGGGAATTCACCCCTCCACTTT.

This clonotype was picked up many times. This chain uses TRBV15 with TRBJ1-1; D perhaps matches TRBD1 (6 bases). The CDR3 covers 16 residues. The germline V and J ends were trimmed by 2 bases and 5 bases, with 18 bases remaining between them. Germline-derived CDR1 and CDR2 are LNHNV and YYDKDF (reference sequence). The CDR3 DNA follows: TGTGCCACCAGCAGACCATTACAGGGAGGAAGGACTGAAGCTTTCTTT. It specifies CATSRPLQGGRTEAFF.